This TCR beta chain was recovered during a study of blood T cell repertoires in COVID-19. The wider study: Spain, Italy and the United States supplied samples that represented acute and convalescent COVID-19. Sources were T cells, B-cell-depleted T cells, or PBMCs; the material itself was cDNA or gDNA.

This clone was recorded once. Original data processing: Amplification of reference gene primers provided the estimated nucleated cell counts. The table came from immunoSEQ multiplex PCR; TCRdb's copy has only in-frame clones and leaves some out. V, J and clone size reflect that table, while D and trimming were determined from the DNA. The sample comprises 200,000 to 250,000 clones, around 80% of which are singletons, and around 7.3% rests with the top ten. V gave up 5 bases and J gave up 4 bases; unmatched junction bases: 8. Per germline, CDR1 SNHLY and CDR2 FYNNEI. The CDR3 has 16 residues. The TCR originated in a woman aged 70-85 years with acute or convalescent COVID-19. The chain is built from TRBV2 and TRBJ1-3; 10 nucleotides agree with TRBD1. The material sequenced was peripheral blood. The CDR3 sequence: CASSPTPGQGGNTIYF. In nucleotides, the CDR3 is TGTGCCAGCAGTCCAACCCCGGGACAGGGGGGAAACACCATATATTTT.